Here is one T cell receptor (beta chain) with its context. The sample belongs to a study of T cell responses to AZD1222 COVID-19 vaccine. Produced via immunoSEQ multiplex PCR; TCRdb's table is partial and in-frame only. The table lists roughly 100,000 clones, approximately 89% of them singletons. Germline V CDR1 and CDR2: WSHSY, SAAADI. V lost 6 bases to trimming and J lost 9 bases, with 18 bases between them. This CDR3 has 14 residues. This rearrangement joins TRBV10-2 to TRBJ2-4; D might be TRBD2 (6 bases). This sequence originates from an adult in good health. The sample consisted of peripheral blood, taken on day 0 of AZD1222 vaccination. CDR3 protein: CASSGGVAWFIQYF. The CDR3 DNA reads TGCGCCAGCAGCGGCGGGGTTGCTTGGTTCATTCAGTACTTC.